One T cell receptor (beta chain) is described in this entry. Additional DNA sequences in this sample encode the identical CDR3. Naivety among CD8 cells was defined by CD45RO negativity and positive CCR7 selection, thereby excluding terminally differentiated effector memory CD45RA+ cells. This sample stems from a study of shared clonotypes between healthy human individuals. TCRdb's copy holds only in-frame clones and misses some; the assay was immunoSEQ multiplex PCR. The sample records roughly 2,000,000 clones, roughly 94% being singletons. The length of the CDR3 is 14 residues. Germline V lookup: CDR1 MNHEY, CDR2 SMNVEV (reference sequence). J gave up 3 bases and V 3 bases, and 5 bases lay outside the gene matches.

The V call is TRBV27, the J call TRBJ2-7; 7 bases are a match to TRBD2. Material: naive CD8+ T cells sorted from blood. This clonotype was sampled from a man in his late teens or twenties in good health. CDR3 residues: CASSLALADYEQYF. The CDR3 DNA reads as TGTGCCAGCAGTTTGGCTCTAGCGGACTACGAGCAGTACTTC.